This entry is about one TCR beta chain. Antigen unknown. The data were produced by immunoSEQ multiplex PCR, yet TCRdb's version contains in-frame clones alone and is incomplete. The table lists 100,000 to 150,000 clones, 85% to 95% of them singletons. This entry comes from a study of T cell responses to AZD1222 COVID-19 vaccine. Looking at the study overall: Combined were second doses at about 4 or about 12 weeks.

The CDR3 sequence is 16 residues long. CDR1 and CDR2 (germline): MDHEN, SYDVKM. V gave up 6 bases and J gave up 2 bases; unmatched junction bases: 10. Study-wide results and limits: Spike as a whole was targeted by vaccine-associated CD4 TCRs, dominant at 160-218 and 743-854.

The receptor was isolated from an adult in good health. The chain carries TRBV28 and TRBJ1-5; TRBD1 agrees at 7 bases. Here the sequenced sample was peripheral blood, taken on day 0 of AZD1222 vaccination. The CDR3 DNA sequence: TGTGCCAGCAGCTCCTGGACAGGATCGGGCAATCAGCCCCAGCATTTT. Amino acid sequence: CASSSWTGSGNQPQHF.